This record concerns one T cell receptor (beta chain) sequence. Its antigen remains unidentified. These data originate in a study of cytomegalovirus exposure and HLA in healthy donors. Notes on the study in general: It was likely that a cluster of highly shared sequence variants was a sequencing artifact.

The V and J ends lost 6 bases and 4 bases, in that order; junction bases with no gene match: 7. CDR3 length equals 14 residues. Germline lookup yields CDR1 MNHEY and CDR2 SMNVEV (reference sequence). PCR was performed using 60 Vbeta and 13 Jbeta primers. Some clones are missing from TCRdb's copy, which holds only in-frame ones; the method was immunoSEQ multiplex PCR. The table includes some 210,000 clones, under 85% detected once. The receptor was derived from a woman in her fifties or sixties in good health and CMV-seropositive. The genes are TRBV27 and TRBJ1-1; TRBD1 aligns across 8 bases. The sample taken for sequencing was PBMCs. In nucleotides, the CDR3 is TGTGCCAGCAGCCGGGACAGGCGGTTCACTGAAGCTTTCTTT. It encodes CASSRDRRFTEAFF.